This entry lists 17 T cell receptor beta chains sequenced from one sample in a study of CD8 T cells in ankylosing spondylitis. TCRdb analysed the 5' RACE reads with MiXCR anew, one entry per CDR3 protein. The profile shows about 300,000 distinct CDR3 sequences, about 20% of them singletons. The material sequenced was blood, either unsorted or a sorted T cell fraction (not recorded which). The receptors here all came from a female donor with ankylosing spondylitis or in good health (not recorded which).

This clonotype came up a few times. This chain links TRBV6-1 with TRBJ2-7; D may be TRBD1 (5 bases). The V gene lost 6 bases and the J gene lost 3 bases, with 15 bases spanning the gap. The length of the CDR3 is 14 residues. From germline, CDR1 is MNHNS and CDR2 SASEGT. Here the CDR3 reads CASSRAGKIYEQYF. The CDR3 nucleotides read TGTGCCAGCAGCCGGGCAGGGAAGATCTACGAGCAGTACTTC.

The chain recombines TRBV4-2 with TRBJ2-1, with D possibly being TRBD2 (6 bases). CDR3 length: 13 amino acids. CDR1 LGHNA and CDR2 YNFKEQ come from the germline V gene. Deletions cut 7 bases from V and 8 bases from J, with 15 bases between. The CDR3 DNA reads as TGTGCCAGCACCCCGGGAGACGGAGATGAGCAGTTCTTC. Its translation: CASTPGDGDEQFF.

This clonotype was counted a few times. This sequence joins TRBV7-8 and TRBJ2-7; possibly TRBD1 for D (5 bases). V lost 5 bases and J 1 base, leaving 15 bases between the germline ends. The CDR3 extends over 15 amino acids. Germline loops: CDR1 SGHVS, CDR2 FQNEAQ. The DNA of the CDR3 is TGTGCCAGCAGCAACCTGCCCCGACAGTCCTACGAGCAGTACTTC. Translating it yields CASSNLPRQSYEQYF. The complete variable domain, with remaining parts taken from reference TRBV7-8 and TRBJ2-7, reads GAGVSQSPRYKVAKRGQDVALRCDPISGHVSLFWYQQALGQGPEFLTYFQNEAQLDKSGLPSDRFFAERPEGSVSTLKIQRTQQEDSAVYLCASSNLPRQSYEQYFGPGTRLTVT.

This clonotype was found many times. CDR3 nucleotides: TGTGCCAGCAGCTTAGACTGGAACAATGAGCAGTTCTTC. Amino acids: CASSLDWNNEQFF. The chain combines TRBV7-2 with TRBJ2-1; D is ambiguous. Trimming pared 1 base from V and 5 bases from J, leaving 6 bases between. CDR3 length: 13 residues. The germline gives CDR1 SGHTA, CDR2 FQGNSA.

CDR3 region: CASRGLAGGFYNEQFF. The CDR3 DNA reads TGTGCCAGCAGGGGACTAGCGGGAGGGTTCTACAATGAGCAGTTCTTC. The chain joins TRBV2 to TRBJ2-1; TRBD2 matches at 16 bases. Germline CDR1 and CDR2: SNHLY and FYNNEI. The V gene end was trimmed by 6 bases and the J gene end by 3 bases; junction bases not matched to a gene: 2. This CDR3 has 16 residues.

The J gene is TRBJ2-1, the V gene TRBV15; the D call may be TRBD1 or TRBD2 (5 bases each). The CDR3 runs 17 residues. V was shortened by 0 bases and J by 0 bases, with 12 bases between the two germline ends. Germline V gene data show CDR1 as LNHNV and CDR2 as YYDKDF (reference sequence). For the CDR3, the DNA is TGTGCCACCAGCAGAGATGGTCCAGGGAGCTCCTACAATGAGCAGTTCTTC. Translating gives CATSRDGPGSSYNEQFF. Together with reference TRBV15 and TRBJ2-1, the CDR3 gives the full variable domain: DAMVIQNPRYQVTQFGKPVTLSCSQTLNHNVMYWYQQKSSQAPKLLFHYYDKDFNNEADTPDNFQSRRPNTSFCFLDIRSPGLGDTAMYLCATSRDGPGSSYNEQFFGPGTRLTVL.

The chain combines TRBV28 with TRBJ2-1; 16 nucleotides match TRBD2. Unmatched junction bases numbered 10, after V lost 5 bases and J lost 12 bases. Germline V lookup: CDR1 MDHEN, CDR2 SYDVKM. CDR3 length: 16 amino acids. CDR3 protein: CASSPPGLAGGPGQFF. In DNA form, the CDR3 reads TGTGCCAGCAGTCCCCCGGGACTAGCGGGAGGGCCGGGGCAGTTCTTC. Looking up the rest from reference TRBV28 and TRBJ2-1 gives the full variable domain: DVKVTQSSRYLVKRTGEKVFLECVQDMDHENMFWYRQDPGLGLRLIYFSYDVKMKEKGDIPEGYSVSREKKERFSLILESASTNQTSMYLCASSPPGLAGGPGQFFGPGTRLTVL.

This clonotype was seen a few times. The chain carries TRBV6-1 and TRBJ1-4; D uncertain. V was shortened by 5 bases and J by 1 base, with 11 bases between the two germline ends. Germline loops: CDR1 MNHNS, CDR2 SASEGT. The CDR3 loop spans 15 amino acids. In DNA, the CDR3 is TGTGCCAGCAGTCCGTCGGTTTTAACTAATGAAAAACTGTTTTTT. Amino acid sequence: CASSPSVLTNEKLFF.

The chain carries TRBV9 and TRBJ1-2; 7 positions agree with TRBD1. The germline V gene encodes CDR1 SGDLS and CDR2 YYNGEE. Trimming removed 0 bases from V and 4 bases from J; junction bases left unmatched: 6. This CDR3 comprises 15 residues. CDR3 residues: CASSVGYRGSYGYTF. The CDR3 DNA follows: TGTGCCAGCAGCGTAGGGTACAGGGGATCCTATGGCTACACCTTC.

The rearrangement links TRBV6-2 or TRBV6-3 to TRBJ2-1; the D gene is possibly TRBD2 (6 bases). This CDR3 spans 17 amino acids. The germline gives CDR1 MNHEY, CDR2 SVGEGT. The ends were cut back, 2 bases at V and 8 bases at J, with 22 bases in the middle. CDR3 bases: TGTGCCAGCAGTTACGATCCAAGCGGGTACCTTCGGTATGAGCAGTTCTTC. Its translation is CASSYDPSGYLRYEQFF.

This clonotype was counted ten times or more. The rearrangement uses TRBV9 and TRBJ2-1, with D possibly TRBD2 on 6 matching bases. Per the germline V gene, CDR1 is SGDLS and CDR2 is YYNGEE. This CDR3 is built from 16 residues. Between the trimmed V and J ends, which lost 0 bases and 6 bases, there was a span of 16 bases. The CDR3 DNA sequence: TGTGCCAGCAGCGTAGGTCCGGACTACAGGATCAATGAGCAGTTCTTC. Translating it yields CASSVGPDYRINEQFF.

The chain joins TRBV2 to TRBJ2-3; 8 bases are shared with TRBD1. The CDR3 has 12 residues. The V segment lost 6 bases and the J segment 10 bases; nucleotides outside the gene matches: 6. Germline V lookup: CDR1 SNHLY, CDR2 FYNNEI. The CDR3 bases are TGTGCCAGCAGGCTGACAGGGGCCCCGCAGTATTTT. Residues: CASRLTGAPQYF.

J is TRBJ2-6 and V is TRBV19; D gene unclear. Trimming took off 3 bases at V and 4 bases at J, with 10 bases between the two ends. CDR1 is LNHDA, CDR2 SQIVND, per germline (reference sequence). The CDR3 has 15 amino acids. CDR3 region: CASSITPSGANVLTF. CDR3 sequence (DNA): TGTGCCAGTAGTATCACCCCGTCCGGGGCCAACGTCCTGACTTTC.

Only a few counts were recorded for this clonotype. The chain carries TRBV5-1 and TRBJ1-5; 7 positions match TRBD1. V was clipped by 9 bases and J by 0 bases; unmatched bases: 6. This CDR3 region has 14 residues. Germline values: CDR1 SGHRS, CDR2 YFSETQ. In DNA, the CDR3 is TGCGCCATCCGACAGGGATATAGCAATCAGCCCCAGCATTTT. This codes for CAIRQGYSNQPQHF. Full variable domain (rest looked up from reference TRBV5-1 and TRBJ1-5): KAGVTQTPRYLIKTRGQQVTLSCSPISGHRSVSWYQQTPGQGLQFLFEYFSETQRNKGNFPGRFSGRQFSNSRSEMNVSTLELGDSALYLCAIRQGYSNQPQHFGDGTRLSIL.

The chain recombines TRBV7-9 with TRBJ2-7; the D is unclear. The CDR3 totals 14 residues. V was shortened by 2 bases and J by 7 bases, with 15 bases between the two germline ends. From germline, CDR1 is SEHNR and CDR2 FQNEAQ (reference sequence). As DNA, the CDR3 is TGTGCCAGCAGCTTACAACAGCCGACCGGGGAGCAGTACTTC. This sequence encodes CASSLQQPTGEQYF.

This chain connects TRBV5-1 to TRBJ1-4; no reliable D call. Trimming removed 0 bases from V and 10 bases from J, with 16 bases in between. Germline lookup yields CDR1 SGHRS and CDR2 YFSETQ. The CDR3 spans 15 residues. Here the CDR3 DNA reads TGCGCCAGCAGCTTGGGAACGGGTAAATACCGAAAACTGTTTTTT. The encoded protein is CASSLGTGKYRKLFF. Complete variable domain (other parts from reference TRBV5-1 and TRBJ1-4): KAGVTQTPRYLIKTRGQQVTLSCSPISGHRSVSWYQQTPGQGLQFLFEYFSETQRNKGNFPGRFSGRQFSNSRSEMNVSTLELGDSALYLCASSLGTGKYRKLFFGSGTQLSVL.

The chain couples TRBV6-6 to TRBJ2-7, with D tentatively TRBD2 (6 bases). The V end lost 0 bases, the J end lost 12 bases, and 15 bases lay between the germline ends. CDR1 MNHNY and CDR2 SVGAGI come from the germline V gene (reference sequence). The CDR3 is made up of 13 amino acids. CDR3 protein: CASSYSGDSRRYF. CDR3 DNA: TGTGCCAGCAGTTACTCGGGGGACTCTCGTAGGTACTTC.